The clone carrying this T cell receptor (beta chain) was detected many times. Its cognate antigen is unknown. TCRdb independently ran MiXCR on the RT-PCR reads; one entry per CDR3 protein. The sample gives hundreds of thousands of distinct CDR3 sequences, 12% of which show up once; less than 8.5% is in the top ten. The entry originates in a study of response to subunit inactivated influenza vaccine. The V gene lost 2 bases and the J gene lost 7 bases, with 11 bases spanning the gap. The V gene's germline CDR1 is SGHVS and CDR2 FNYEAQ. This CDR3 contains 14 residues. Broader study findings: Each seasonal influenza vaccination recruits few new T cells, the authors suggested.

Here the sequenced sample was non-naive T cells sorted from PBMCs, taken roughly 15 days before vaccination. The source of this sequence is a man aged 45-65 years who received an inactivated influenza vaccine. V is TRBV7-6 and J is TRBJ1-4; tentative D call: TRBD1 (5 bases). CDR3 in amino acids: CASSLSRRGEKLFF. The CDR3 region has the DNA TGTGCCAGCAGCTTATCACGGAGGGGTGAAAAACTGTTTTTT.